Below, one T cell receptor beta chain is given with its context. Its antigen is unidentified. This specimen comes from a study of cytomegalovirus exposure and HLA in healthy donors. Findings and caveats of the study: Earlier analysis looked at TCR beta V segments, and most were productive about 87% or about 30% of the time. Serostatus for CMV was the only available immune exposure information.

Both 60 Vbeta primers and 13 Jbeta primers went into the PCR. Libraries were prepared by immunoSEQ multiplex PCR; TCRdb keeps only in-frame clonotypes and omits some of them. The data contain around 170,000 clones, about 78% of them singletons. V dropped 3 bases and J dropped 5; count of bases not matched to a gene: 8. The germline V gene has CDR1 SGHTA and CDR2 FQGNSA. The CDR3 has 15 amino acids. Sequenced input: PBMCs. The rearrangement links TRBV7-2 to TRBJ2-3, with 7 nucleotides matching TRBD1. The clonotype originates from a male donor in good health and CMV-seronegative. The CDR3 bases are TGTGCCAGCAGCTTTAGGGCAGGGGGAAAAGATACGCAGTATTTT. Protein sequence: CASSFRAGGKDTQYF.